The 22 T cell receptor beta chains reported below all come from one sample, sequenced in a study of blood T cells in healthy people across ages. Primers used in a second PCR of about 7 to 12 cycles were a sample-barcoded 5' primer and a J-beta primer mix. TCRdb re-analysed the 5' RACE reads in MiXCR, keeping a single row per CDR3 protein. Among fewer than 1 million distinct CDR3 sequences listed, 40% to 50% were seen once. Sequencing input: blood. The receptors here all came from a man aged 60-69 years in good health.

The chain carries TRBV27 and TRBJ2-3; TRBD2 matches at 12 bases. The CDR3 has 14 residues. Germline loops: CDR1 MNHEY, CDR2 SMNVEV (reference sequence). The ends lost 5 bases at V and 5 bases at J; junction bases unmatched: 2. CDR3 in DNA: TGTGCCAGCAGTCGGACTAGCGGGGTAGATACGCAGTATTTT. Translating gives CASSRTSGVDTQYF.

The sample holds a few counts of this clonotype. The CDR3 loop is CASSLHTEAFF. The CDR3 nucleotides read TGTGCCAGCAGCTTACACACTGAAGCTTTCTTT. The chain is built from TRBV7-2 and TRBJ1-1; D call uncertain. The CDR3 contains 11 residues. The germline CDR1 and CDR2 sequences are SGHTA and FQGNSA. Trimming took 2 bases from V and 3 from J, leaving 1 base between them.

Only a few counts were recorded for this clonotype. The chain carries TRBV6-2 or TRBV6-3 and TRBJ1-2; 9 positions agree with TRBD1. The CDR3 has 14 amino acids. The germline V gene encodes CDR1 MNHEY and CDR2 SVGEGT. Germline trimming cut 6 bases from V and 2 bases from J; bases unmatched to any gene: 4. CDR3: CASSQQGANYGYTF. Here the CDR3 DNA reads TGTGCCAGCAGCCAACAGGGGGCCAACTATGGCTACACCTTC.

This clonotype was seen only once. One junction end does not reproduce the germline sequence, and a read error may be involved. J is TRBJ2-4 and V is TRBV6-2 or TRBV6-3; perhaps TRBD1 as D (5 bases). Looked up from germline, CDR1 is MNHEY and CDR2 is SVGEGT. The CDR3 totals 16 residues. CDR3 loop: CASSSQGFYGKNTQYF. The CDR3 coding sequence is TGTGCCAGCAGTTCCCAGGGTTTTTATGGCAAAAACACTCAGTACTTC.

This clonotype was seen once. One junction end does not reproduce the germline sequence, and a read error may be involved. V usage is TRBV9 and J usage is TRBJ2-7; D is unclear. CDR1 is SGDLS, CDR2 YYNGEE, per germline. The CDR3 totals 17 residues. Here the CDR3 DNA reads TGTGCCAGCAGCCCCCGAGCGTCAATATCGAGCTCCTACGAGCGGTACTTC. Translated: CASSPRASISSSYERYF.

The CDR3 loop is CASRPSDTYNEQFF. The CDR3 DNA is TGTGCCAGCAGGCCTAGCGACACCTACAATGAGCAGTTCTTC. The chain has TRBV3-1 and TRBJ2-1, with a tentative D call TRBD2 (6 bases). This CDR3 spans 14 amino acids. V gave up 6 bases and J gave up 2 bases, with 11 bases separating them. Germline loops: CDR1 LGHDT, CDR2 YNNKEL (reference sequence).

V gene TRBV5-5 combines with J gene TRBJ1-1; 11 nucleotides agree with TRBD1. The CDR3 length is 16 residues. Trimming took 4 bases from V and 6 from J; bases not matched to a gene: 11. The V gene's germline CDR1 is SGHKS and CDR2 YYEKEE (reference sequence). CDR3 loop: CASSPRTGGVEAEAFF. The CDR3 DNA follows: TGTGCCAGCAGCCCGAGGACAGGGGGCGTGGAGGCTGAAGCTTTCTTT.

The sample holds a few counts of this clonotype. V and J are TRBV27 and TRBJ2-1; 8 bases fit TRBD2. The V gene end was trimmed by 3 bases and the J gene end by 3 bases; junction bases not matched to a gene: 13. The CDR3 consists of 18 residues. Germline V lookup: CDR1 MNHEY, CDR2 SMNVEV (reference sequence). This CDR3 reads CASSLSSGGPGGYNEQFF. Written as DNA, the CDR3 is TGTGCCAGCAGTTTGTCCAGCGGGGGCCCCGGGGGCTACAATGAGCAGTTCTTC.

In its sample, this clonotype was seen a few times. The chain couples TRBV4-1 to TRBJ2-1; no clear D. Germline V gene lookup returns CDR1 MGHRA and CDR2 YSYEKL. CDR3 size: 19 residues. V lost 4 bases to trimming and J lost 8 bases, with 30 bases between them. CDR3 region: CASSLKPGRIPEQIYEQFF. CDR3 sequence (DNA): TGCGCCAGCAGCCTTAAACCTGGAAGAATTCCCGAACAGATTTATGAGCAGTTCTTC.

The sample holds one count of this clonotype. The rearrangement uses TRBV9 and TRBJ2-1; D remains ambiguous. The CDR3 is 8 amino acids. Germline V gene lookup returns CDR1 SGDLS and CDR2 YYNGEE. V was cut by 4 bases and J by 15 bases, with 5 bases left in between. The CDR3 protein is CASSPGFF. CDR3 DNA: TGTGCCAGCAGCCCAGGGTTCTTC.

The chain links TRBV3-1 to TRBJ2-7; no firm D call. V lost 5 bases and J lost 0, with 17 bases in between. The germline V gene encodes CDR1 LGHDT and CDR2 YNNKEL (reference sequence). CDR3 size: 16 residues. This chain's CDR3 is CASSSGRIYSSYEQYF. The CDR3 DNA reads as TGTGCCAGCAGCTCCGGACGGATTTATAGCTCCTACGAGCAGTACTTC.

The genes are TRBV7-9 and TRBJ1-4; D possibly corresponds to TRBD1 (5 bases). CDR3 length: 13 amino acids. The germline gives CDR1 SEHNR, CDR2 FQNEAQ (reference sequence). The V end lost 3 bases, the J end lost 8 bases, and 10 bases lay between the germline ends. The CDR3 DNA follows: TGTGCCAGCAGCTTTTCCAGGGACGAAAAACTGTTTTTT. Translation gives CASSFSRDEKLFF.

The chain recombines TRBV11-3 with TRBJ2-1; D gene uncertain. V shed 8 bases and J shed 9 bases, with 20 bases lying between them. CDR1 is SGHNT and CDR2 is YENEEA in the germline V gene. The CDR3 length is 14 residues. CDR3 loop: CASGQARPLPEQFF. The CDR3 DNA sequence: TGTGCCAGCGGTCAGGCTCGACCGCTCCCTGAGCAGTTCTTC.

This clonotype has more than one count but fewer than ten. The chain links TRBV20-1 to TRBJ2-7; TRBD2 might be the D (5 bases). The CDR3 is 14 residues long. From germline, CDR1 is DFQATT and CDR2 SNEGSKA (reference sequence). Trimming took off 6 bases at V and 0 bases at J, with 15 bases between the two ends. In DNA form, the CDR3 reads TGCAGTGCCCCGAGCGGATCAAGCTCCTACGAGCAGTACTTC. Translated, it gives CSAPSGSSSYEQYF.

This clonotype was seen at least ten times. The J gene is TRBJ2-3, the V gene TRBV20-1; D is tentatively TRBD1 or TRBD2 (6 bases each). V was clipped by 3 bases and J by 2 bases, with 15 bases between them. The CDR3 covers 15 residues. Germline CDR1 is DFQATT and CDR2 is SNEGSKA (reference sequence). The DNA of the CDR3 is TGCAGTGCTAGCAGCATGTCGGGGGCCACAGATACGCAGTATTTT. Translated: CSASSMSGATDTQYF.

The chain employs TRBV20-1 and TRBJ2-3, with TRBD1 matching 8 bases. Unmatched junction bases numbered 11, after V lost 6 bases and J lost 3 bases. Germline V gives CDR1 DFQATT, CDR2 SNEGSKA (reference sequence). The CDR3 is made up of 15 amino acids. The CDR3 coding sequence is TGCAGTGCCCATCAGGGGGCGGTGGGTACAGATACGCAGTATTTT. Amino acid sequence: CSAHQGAVGTDTQYF.

About this clonotype itself: A junction end diverges from the germline sequence, so it may reflect a read error. The chain recombines TRBV7-8 with TRBJ1-4; 8 nucleotides align to TRBD1. CDR3 size: 15 residues. The germline CDR1 and CDR2 sequences are SGHVS and FQNEAQ. The CDR3: CTSRRTGGPNEKLFF. The CDR3 bases are TGTACCAGCAGGCGAACAGGGGGACCTAATGAAAAACTGTTTTTT.

The rearrangement joins TRBV20-1 to TRBJ1-2; 7 bases agree with TRBD1. The CDR3 is 14 residues long. Germline CDR1 DFQATT, CDR2 SNEGSKA (reference sequence). The V segment lost 5 bases and the J segment 3 bases; nucleotides outside the gene matches: 9. In nucleotides, the CDR3 is TGCAGTGCTCAGGCCGCTGACAGGGACTATGGCTACACCTTC. Translated: CSAQAADRDYGYTF.

The chain has TRBV5-1 and TRBJ1-2, with 10 bases that match TRBD1. Trimming cost V 3 bases and J 6 bases; bases outside gene matches: 14. The CDR3 loop spans 17 amino acids. CDR1 and CDR2 from the germline V gene are SGHRS and YFSETQ. The CDR3 sequence is CASSSETSGTGAHGYTF. CDR3 bases: TGCGCCAGCAGCTCGGAGACTTCCGGGACAGGGGCCCATGGCTACACCTTC.

The J gene is TRBJ2-7, the V gene TRBV12-3 or TRBV12-4, with 10 bases matching TRBD2. V was pared by 4 bases and J by 5 bases, with 8 bases of the junction left unmatched. This CDR3 has 15 residues. The CDR3: CASSSYSGGPNEQYF. In DNA form, the CDR3 reads TGTGCCAGCAGTTCGTATAGCGGGGGGCCCAACGAGCAGTACTTC.

A few counts support this clonotype. The chain employs TRBV4-3 and TRBJ1-2; D is possibly TRBD1 (6 bases). V lost 1 base, J lost 6 bases, and 12 bases lay in between. The CDR3 is 14 amino acids. The V gene's germline CDR1 is LGHNA and CDR2 YSLEER. CDR3 in amino acids: CASSQVNTGNGYTF. Here the CDR3 DNA reads TGCGCCAGCAGCCAAGTTAACACAGGGAATGGCTACACCTTC.

This clonotype was seen a few times. The chain links TRBV24-1 to TRBJ2-3, with D possibly being TRBD1 or TRBD2 (5 bases each). CDR3 length: 14 amino acids. Trimming pared 5 bases from V and 0 bases from J, leaving 8 bases between. Germline V lookup: CDR1 KGHDR, CDR2 SFDVKD. CDR3 region: CATSAWGSTDTQYF. The CDR3 DNA reads TGTGCCACCAGTGCGTGGGGGAGCACAGATACGCAGTATTTT.